These 24 T cell receptor beta chains share one sample of origin, sequenced in a study of a mutant IDH1 vaccine in newly diagnosed glioma. These TCRs are of unknown antigen specificity. Sequenced by immunoSEQ multiplex PCR; TCRdb stores in-frame clones only, minus some. The sample records about 54,000 clones, about 81% being singletons. Time point specified: week 5, during vaccination. Vaccinated patients received 300 ug of mutant IDH1 20-mer peptide per dose, with topical imiquimod. The specimen comprised PBMCs, sampled from a glioma patient whose treatment included an IDH1 peptide vaccine. These receptors were collected from a man aged 25 to 40 with glioma.

The chain employs TRBV27 and TRBJ1-1, with D possibly being TRBD1 (5 bases). CDR3 length equals 14 residues. The germline V gene has CDR1 MNHEY and CDR2 SMNVEV (reference sequence). Trimming removed 5 bases from V and 0 bases from J, with 10 bases in between. The CDR3 is CASSTGRMNTEAFF. The CDR3 DNA follows: TGTGCCAGCAGTACGGGACGGATGAACACTGAAGCTTTCTTT.

This chain joins TRBV5-4 and TRBJ1-1; D might be TRBD1 (5 bases). V dropped 0 bases and J dropped 0 bases, with 9 bases sitting between them. CDR1 is SGHNT and CDR2 is YYREEE in the germline V gene (reference sequence). The CDR3 runs to 15 residues. The CDR3 loop is CASSLDRRMNTEAFF. The CDR3 DNA sequence: TGTGCCAGCAGCTTGGACAGGCGCATGAACACTGAAGCTTTCTTT. The entire variable domain, with the rest obtained from reference TRBV5-4 and TRBJ1-1, is as follows: ETGVTQSPTHLIKTRGQQVTLRCSSQSGHNTVSWYQQALGQGPQFIFQYYREEENGRGNFPPRFSGLQFPNYSSELNVNALELDDSALYLCASSLDRRMNTEAFFGQGTRLTVV.

This clone occurred once. The rearrangement links TRBV19 to TRBJ1-5; D remains unclear. Per germline, CDR1 LNHDA and CDR2 SQIVND (reference sequence). This CDR3 is 17 amino acids long. V dropped 7 bases and J dropped 0 bases, with 19 bases sitting between them. Here the CDR3 DNA reads TGTGCCAGTACCCCTATAGGTGGTTCTCATAGCAATCAGCCCCAGCATTTT. Its protein product is CASTPIGGSHSNQPQHF.

J is TRBJ2-5 and V is TRBV10-3; D unresolved. The tail of the sequence fits TRBJ2-7 better, so the J call may be wrong. Germline V gene data show CDR1 as ENHRY and CDR2 as SYGVKD. This CDR3 contains 14 residues. CDR3 sequence (DNA): TGTGCCATCAGCCCGACGGTGAGCTCCTACGAGCAGTACTTC. Translation: CAISPTVSSYEQYF.

The rearrangement links TRBV28 to TRBJ2-7, with 9 bases that match TRBD1. Germline V gene lookup returns CDR1 MDHEN and CDR2 SYDVKM. The CDR3 spans 14 residues. The junction had 4 bases not matched to a gene; V was cut back by 3 bases and J by 4 bases. In DNA form, the CDR3 reads TGTGCCAGCAGTTTGCGGGACAGGGTGTACGAGCAGTACTTC. Protein sequence: CASSLRDRVYEQYF.

J is TRBJ2-1 and V is TRBV13; TRBD1 matches at 12 bases. In germline, CDR1 is PRHDT, CDR2 FYEKMQ (reference sequence). This CDR3 is 13 amino acids long. V lost 8 bases, J lost 10 bases, and 6 bases stayed unmatched. This chain's CDR3 is CASSRDRGQEQFF. The CDR3 nucleotides read TGTGCCAGCTCCCGGGACAGGGGGCAGGAGCAGTTCTTC.

The genes are TRBV19 and TRBJ2-2; D may be TRBD2 (6 bases). Germline assignment: CDR1 LNHDA and CDR2 SQIVND (reference sequence). The CDR3 runs to 15 residues. V was cut by 4 bases and J by 5 bases, with 14 bases left in between. The CDR3 here is CASSNGGDLTGELFF. For the CDR3, the DNA is TGTGCCAGTAGTAACGGAGGGGACCTGACCGGGGAGCTGTTTTTT.

This sequence joins TRBV6-1 and TRBJ2-2; possibly TRBD1 for D (5 bases). The CDR3 runs to 14 residues. V lost 7 bases and J lost 1, with 10 bases in between. Germline CDR1 and CDR2: MNHNS and SASEGT. As DNA, the CDR3 is TGTGCCAGCACCCGCGGACAGAACACCGGGGAGCTGTTTTTT. It translates to CASTRGQNTGELFF.

The chain has TRBV14 and TRBJ2-7; 8 bases agree with TRBD2. The CDR3 is 16 residues long. V trimming: 1 base; J trimming: 5 bases; junction bases outside the gene matches: 10. Germline CDR1 is SGHDN and CDR2 is FVKESK. CDR3 in amino acids: CASSQGPDGGAHEQYF. DNA of the CDR3: TGTGCCAGCAGCCAAGGTCCAGACGGGGGGGCCCACGAGCAGTACTTC.

In its sample, this clone was seen a few times. The chain links TRBV11-2 to TRBJ1-1; D gene ambiguous. Trimming took 6 bases from V and 1 from J, leaving 12 bases between them. Germline lookup yields CDR1 SGHAT and CDR2 FQNNGV. CDR3 length: 14 residues. CDR3: CASSPGLWNTEAFF. The CDR3 DNA is TGTGCCAGCAGTCCCGGACTCTGGAACACTGAAGCTTTCTTT.

The chain is built from TRBV19 and TRBJ1-6; 10 bases are shared with TRBD1. V was clipped by 8 bases and J by 7 bases; unmatched bases: 2. The CDR3 extends over 13 amino acids. Per germline, CDR1 LNHDA and CDR2 SQIVND (reference sequence). This CDR3 is CASRTGGNSPLHF. The CDR3, as DNA: TGTGCCAGTCGGACAGGGGGGAATTCACCCCTCCACTTT.

This chain joins TRBV5-4 and TRBJ2-7; 8 bases line up with TRBD1. Germline V CDR1 and CDR2: SGHNT, YYREEE (reference sequence). The CDR3 sequence is 13 residues long. V lost 4 bases, J lost 9 bases, and 9 bases stayed unmatched. CDR3 region: CASSRDRPSGQYF. In nucleotides, the CDR3 is TGTGCCAGCAGCCGGGACAGGCCATCGGGGCAGTACTTC.

This clone has just one count. The genes are TRBV5-4 and TRBJ2-7; no definite D call. This CDR3 is built from 13 residues. CDR1 and CDR2 (germline): SGHNT, YYREEE (reference sequence). Trimming removed 8 bases from V and 1 base from J, with 13 bases in between. The CDR3 sequence: CASSEGPSYEQYF. The CDR3 DNA reads as TGTGCCAGTTCTGAAGGACCATCCTACGAGCAGTACTTC.

J is TRBJ2-3 and V is TRBV2; 10 bases align to TRBD2. CDR3 length: 16 residues. After removal of 4 bases from V and 0 bases from J, the junction contained 4 bases not matched to a gene. The germline CDR1 and CDR2 sequences are SNHLY and FYNNEI. The CDR3 sequence is CASSVVAGGSTDTQYF. CDR3 DNA sequence: TGTGCCAGCAGTGTCGTAGCGGGGGGAAGCACAGATACGCAGTATTTT.

V gene TRBV2 combines with J gene TRBJ2-3, with D tentatively TRBD2 (6 bases). This CDR3 region has 14 residues. Trimming took off 7 bases at V and 1 base at J, with 12 bases between the two ends. Germline lookup yields CDR1 SNHLY and CDR2 FYNNEI. CDR3 amino acids: CASIGRIRTDTQYF. CDR3 DNA sequence: TGTGCCAGCATTGGGAGGATACGCACAGATACGCAGTATTTT.

The chain links TRBV11-2 to TRBJ2-5; D is perhaps TRBD1 (6 bases). The CDR3 consists of 16 residues. In germline, CDR1 is SGHAT, CDR2 FQNNGV. With 4 bases removed from V and 2 bases from J, the gap between germline ends came to 17 bases. CDR3 sequence reads: CASSSSGVTLQETQYF. The CDR3 DNA is TGTGCCAGCAGCTCCTCAGGGGTAACATTGCAAGAGACCCAGTACTTC.

This chain connects TRBV4-1 to TRBJ2-5; possibly TRBD1 for D (5 bases). Germline lookup yields CDR1 MGHRA and CDR2 YSYEKL. Trimming took 1 base from V and 2 from J, leaving 8 bases between them. This CDR3 has 14 residues. The CDR3 DNA reads as TGCGCCAGCAGCCAAGCCGACAGACAAGAGACCCAGTACTTC. Residues: CASSQADRQETQYF.

The J gene is TRBJ2-7, the V gene TRBV4-1; D not certain. Per germline, CDR1 MGHRA and CDR2 YSYEKL. This CDR3 comprises 13 residues. Trimming removed 2 bases at V and 6 bases at J, with 11 bases between. For the CDR3, the DNA is TGCGCCAGCAGCCAATCTATTCCCCTCGAGCAGTACTTC. This sequence encodes CASSQSIPLEQYF.

The table lists this clone with a count of one. V and J are TRBV7-2 and TRBJ2-5, with 8 nucleotides matching TRBD1. Germline V lookup: CDR1 SGHTA, CDR2 FQGNSA. The CDR3 is made up of 15 amino acids. Germline trimming cut 1 base from V and 4 bases from J; bases unmatched to any gene: 5. The CDR3 DNA is TGTGCCAGCAGCTTAGACGGACAGGGCGCAGAGACCCAGTACTTC. This encodes CASSLDGQGAETQYF.

The V gene is TRBV7-8, the J gene TRBJ1-6; no definite D call. In germline, CDR1 is SGHVS, CDR2 FQNEAQ. Trimming shortened V by 2 bases and J by 6 bases, and 5 bases separated the two germline ends. The CDR3 has 13 amino acids. Here the CDR3 reads CASSLSGNSPLHF. The DNA of the CDR3 is TGTGCCAGCAGCTTATCCGGTAATTCACCCCTCCACTTT.

V is TRBV29-1 and J is TRBJ1-1, with D hard to call. This CDR3 has 14 residues. Germline-derived CDR1 and CDR2 are SQVTM and ANQGSEA. Trimming took off 7 bases at V and 5 bases at J, with 20 bases between the two ends. CDR3 DNA: TGCAGCGGCGGGTTGACCCTACTCCGTACTGAAGCTTTCTTT. It specifies CSGGLTLLRTEAFF.

The V and J genes are TRBV6-5 and TRBJ2-3, with a weak D call TRBD2 (6 bases). This CDR3 has 14 amino acids. Trimming cost V 2 bases and J 6 bases, with 12 bases left between them. Germline V gene sequence: CDR1 MNHEY, CDR2 SVGAGI. As DNA, the CDR3 is TGTGCCAGCAGTTACCGGGAGAGGCAGGATACGCAGTATTTT. Translating gives CASSYRERQDTQYF.

The rearrangement links TRBV6-6 to TRBJ2-3; D may correspond to TRBD1 or TRBD2 (5 bases each). Germline V gene data show CDR1 as MNHNY and CDR2 as SVGAGI (reference sequence). V was clipped by 0 bases and J by 5 bases, with 15 bases between them. The CDR3 is 16 residues long. The CDR3, as DNA: TGTGCCAGCAGTTACTCGATCCCAGGGAGTCAAGATACGCAGTATTTT. Encoded protein: CASSYSIPGSQDTQYF.

The V call is TRBV29-1, the J call TRBJ2-7; 10 positions match TRBD1. The CDR3 covers 13 residues. Unmatched junction bases numbered 6, after V lost 6 bases and J lost 4 bases. Germline values: CDR1 SQVTM, CDR2 ANQGSEA. The CDR3 sequence is CSVGRDRGYEQYF. For the CDR3, the DNA is TGCAGCGTAGGGAGGGACAGGGGTTACGAGCAGTACTTC.